The 23 T cell receptor beta chains given below trace back to one sample, sequenced in a study of blood T cell repertoires in COVID-19. Assay: immunoSEQ multiplex PCR; the TCRdb copy retains only in-frame clones and omits some. This table has about 140,000 clones, just over 85% appearing once. The specimen sequenced was peripheral blood. Every receptor here comes from an older woman with acute or convalescent COVID-19.

This sequence joins TRBV5-1 and TRBJ1-3; tentatively, D is TRBD1 (5 bases). Germline V gene lookup returns CDR1 SGHRS and CDR2 YFSETQ. Deletions cut 3 bases from V and 2 bases from J, with 15 bases between. The CDR3 runs to 16 residues. Here the CDR3 DNA reads TGCGCCAGCAGCTCGGGGGGGGTCCCCCCTGGAAACACCATATATTTT. Translating gives CASSSGGVPPGNTIYF.

This chain connects TRBV27 to TRBJ1-6; D gene uncertain. Per germline, CDR1 MNHEY and CDR2 SMNVEV (reference sequence). Trimming cost V 4 bases and J 13 bases, with 17 bases left between them. The CDR3 extends over 14 amino acids. The CDR3 loop is CASSYHENESPLHF. The CDR3 nucleotides read TGTGCCAGCAGTTACCACGAGAACGAGTCGCCCCTCCACTTT.

The chain employs TRBV6-1 and TRBJ1-2; a weak D match, TRBD1 (5 bases). The CDR3 spans 12 residues. Looked up from germline, CDR1 is MNHNS and CDR2 is SASEGT. V shed 3 bases and J shed 8 bases, with 10 bases lying between them. This chain's CDR3 is CASSEGGIGYTF. CDR3 coding DNA: TGTGCCAGCAGTGAGGGGGGGATCGGCTACACCTTC.

This chain links TRBV18 with TRBJ2-7; D not certain. V lost 8 bases to trimming and J lost 2 bases, with 16 bases between them. Germline V gives CDR1 KGHSH, CDR2 LQKENI. The CDR3 runs 14 residues. CDR3 loop: CASPALEVAYEQYF. The CDR3 DNA sequence: TGTGCCAGCCCCGCGTTAGAGGTGGCCTACGAGCAGTACTTC.

This clone was seen only a few times. The rearrangement joins TRBV15 to TRBJ2-7; 9 bases are a match to TRBD1. The CDR3 totals 14 residues. The germline V gene encodes CDR1 LNHNV and CDR2 YYDKDF (reference sequence). The trim removed 5 bases at V and 5 bases at J, leaving 7 bases unmatched. The CDR3 here is CATSRGQGRDEQYF. The CDR3 coding sequence is TGTGCCACCAGCCGAGGACAGGGGCGGGACGAGCAGTACTTC.

The V and J genes are TRBV18 and TRBJ1-5; 8 nucleotides align to TRBD1. The length of the CDR3 is 15 residues. The trim removed 4 bases at V and 0 bases at J, leaving 2 bases unmatched. Germline assignment: CDR1 KGHSH and CDR2 LQKENI. The CDR3 coding sequence is TGTGCCAGCTCACTGGGACAGGTTAGCAATCAGCCCCAGCATTTT. It specifies CASSLGQVSNQPQHF.

This clone has only one observation. V is TRBV7-9 and J is TRBJ1-4; D may be TRBD1 (6 bases). The germline CDR1 and CDR2 sequences are SEHNR and FQNEAQ (reference sequence). The CDR3 runs to 15 residues. The germline V and J ends were trimmed by 3 bases and 5 bases, with 13 bases remaining between them. CDR3 DNA sequence: TGTGCCAGCAGCTTCCGGGACATTAACAATGAAAAACTGTTTTTT. Its translation: CASSFRDINNEKLFF. The whole variable domain, filled in from reference TRBV7-9 and TRBJ1-4, reads DTGVSQNPRHKITKRGQNVTFRCDPISEHNRLYWYRQTLGQGPEFLTYFQNEAQLEKSRLLSDRFSAERPKGSFSTLEIQRTEQGDSAMYLCASSFRDINNEKLFFGSGTQLSVL.

The gene calls are TRBV19 and TRBJ2-1, with 13 nucleotides matching TRBD2. Germline loops: CDR1 LNHDA, CDR2 SQIVND (reference sequence). The CDR3 has 20 residues. V shed 2 bases and J 8 bases; nucleotides not matched to a gene: 18. CDR3 sequence reads: CASSILPGRRTSGGLDEQFF. The DNA of the CDR3 is TGTGCCAGTAGTATATTACCGGGACGGCGGACTAGCGGGGGTCTCGATGAGCAGTTCTTC.

The rearrangement uses TRBV5-1 and TRBJ2-7; D might be TRBD1 (8 bases). Per the germline V gene, CDR1 is SGHRS and CDR2 is YFSETQ. The CDR3 extends over 15 amino acids. V lost 5 bases and J 0 bases, leaving 15 bases between the germline ends. CDR3 nucleotide sequence: TGCGCCAGCAGGGGGAGCGGGACAGGCTCCTACGAGCAGTACTTC. Protein: CASRGSGTGSYEQYF.

This sequence joins TRBV18 and TRBJ1-2; TRBD1 matches at 8 bases. Per the germline V gene, CDR1 is KGHSH and CDR2 is LQKENI. V lost 6 bases to trimming and J lost 6 bases; unmatched junction nucleotides: 6. The CDR3 is 13 residues long. Here the CDR3 DNA reads TGTGCCAGCTCGGGACAGGTCGCTGATGGCTACACCTTC. Its translation: CASSGQVADGYTF. Full variable domain (remainder filled in from reference TRBV18 and TRBJ1-2): NAGVMQNPRHLVRRRGQEARLRCSPMKGHSHVYWYRQLPEEGLKFMVYLQKENIIDESGMPKERFSAEFPKEGPSILRIQQVVRGDSAAYFCASSGQVADGYTFGSGTRLTVV.

This clone was seen just once. The chain combines TRBV27 with TRBJ1-3, with D unresolved. Trimming shortened V by 5 bases and J by 4 bases, and 15 bases separated the two germline ends. CDR1 is MNHEY and CDR2 is SMNVEV in the germline V gene (reference sequence). This CDR3 comprises 15 residues. CDR3 amino acids: CASSPAAALGNTIYF. The CDR3 DNA sequence: TGTGCCAGCAGTCCTGCGGCGGCTCTCGGAAACACCATATATTTT.

V and J are TRBV9 and TRBJ2-2, with 8 nucleotides matching TRBD2. Germline-derived CDR1 and CDR2 are SGDLS and YYNGEE. The CDR3 has 14 residues. Trimming removed 0 bases from V and 6 bases from J; junction bases left unmatched: 1. CDR3 nucleotides: TGTGCCAGCAGCGTAGGCGGGGGGTCCGGGGAGCTGTTTTTT. Its protein is CASSVGGGSGELFF. The full variable domain, with the rest looked up from reference TRBV9 and TRBJ2-2, is DSGVTQTPKHLITATGQRVTLRCSPRSGDLSVYWYQQSLDQGLQFLIQYYNGEERAKGNILERFSAQQFPDLHSELNLSSLELGDSALYFCASSVGGGSGELFFGEGSRLTVL.

The chain recombines TRBV5-1 with TRBJ2-2; perhaps TRBD1 as D (5 bases). This CDR3 spans 15 amino acids. The ends were cut back, 4 bases at V and 5 bases at J, with 15 bases in the middle. The germline gives CDR1 SGHRS, CDR2 YFSETQ. This CDR3 is CASSPDIVSTGELFF. CDR3 DNA sequence: TGCGCCAGCAGCCCGGACATAGTGTCGACCGGGGAGCTGTTTTTT.

CDR3 sequence: CASSRGYEQYF. The DNA of the CDR3 is TGTGCCAGTAGCAGGGGCTACGAGCAGTACTTC. This chain joins TRBV19 and TRBJ2-7; possible D gene TRBD1, 6 bases. Trimming took off 6 bases at V and 3 bases at J, with 6 bases between the two ends. The CDR3 has 11 amino acids. Germline V gene lookup returns CDR1 LNHDA and CDR2 SQIVND (reference sequence).

The chain recombines TRBV28 with TRBJ1-2; maybe TRBD1 (5 bases). The ends were cut back, 9 bases at V and 4 bases at J, with 15 bases in the middle. Germline CDR1 and CDR2: MDHEN and SYDVKM. The CDR3 contains 13 residues. CDR3 sequence reads: CASRRGVGYGYTF. The CDR3 nucleotides are TGTGCCAGTCGTCGGGGGGTCGGCTATGGCTACACCTTC.

This chain uses TRBV4-2 with TRBJ1-2, with a possible D match to TRBD1 (6 bases). The CDR3 has 15 amino acids. The germline V gene encodes CDR1 LGHNA and CDR2 YNFKEQ. Trimming cost V 9 bases and J 3 bases, with 20 bases left between them. The DNA of the CDR3 is TGTGCCAGTAAGGCAGTCGGGGGGCTGGACTATGGCTACACCTTC. This codes for CASKAVGGLDYGYTF.

The chain is built from TRBV19 and TRBJ1-6, with 8 bases that match TRBD1. J lost 9 bases, V lost 11 bases, and 6 bases had no gene match. CDR1 and CDR2 from the germline V gene are LNHDA and SQIVND (reference sequence). The CDR3 consists of 12 residues. CDR3 DNA: TGTGCCCCGGACAGGGATGGTTCACCCCTCCACTTT. Protein: CAPDRDGSPLHF.

The chain recombines TRBV28 with TRBJ1-2; D remains unclear. V was shortened by 5 bases and J by 5 bases, with 6 bases between the two germline ends. Germline loops: CDR1 MDHEN, CDR2 SYDVKM. The CDR3 contains 11 residues. In DNA, the CDR3 is TGTGCCAGCAGTCTCCGTTATGGCTACACCTTC. Its translation is CASSLRYGYTF.

The CDR3 DNA sequence: TGTGCCAGCAGCGTTAGTCCAGGGGTAAACACTGAAGCTTTCTTT. This gives the protein CASSVSPGVNTEAFF. V is TRBV9 and J is TRBJ1-1; perhaps TRBD1 as D (6 bases). The CDR3 is made up of 15 amino acids. The V gene lost 2 bases and the J gene lost 2 bases, with 13 bases spanning the gap. Germline CDR1 and CDR2: SGDLS and YYNGEE.

This clone was seen only once. The V call is TRBV3-1 (or the pseudogene TRBV3-2), the J call TRBJ2-5; D is perhaps TRBD2 (5 bases). The CDR3 runs to 21 residues. V dropped 1 base and J dropped 4 bases, with 31 bases sitting between them. CDR1 and CDR2 (germline): LGHDT, YNNKEL (reference sequence). The CDR3 bases are TGTGCCAGCAGCCAAGGGATCTGGAGCGGAGACGACGTCGAGCGTGGAGAGACCCAGTACTTC. This gives the protein CASSQGIWSGDDVERGETQYF.

Here the CDR3 DNA reads TGTGCCAGCACCCAAATGACAGGGGCGGGGGATACGCAGTATTTT. It is translated as CASTQMTGAGDTQYF. The chain carries TRBV6-5 and TRBJ2-3, with 8 positions matching TRBD1. The trim removed 7 bases at V and 6 bases at J, leaving 12 bases unmatched. The CDR3 covers 15 residues. Germline loops: CDR1 MNHEY, CDR2 SVGAGI.

The CDR3 nucleotides are TGTGCCAGCAGCTTTCAGGGGACCTCCGGGGAGCTGTTTTTT. Its protein is CASSFQGTSGELFF. V and J are TRBV7-3 and TRBJ2-2; TRBD1 might be the D (6 bases). V lost 3 bases and J 6 bases, leaving 11 bases between the germline ends. This CDR3 is built from 14 residues. In germline, CDR1 is SGHTA, CDR2 FQGTGA.

The chain is built from TRBV4-1 and TRBJ2-7, with 7 bases fitting TRBD2. In germline, CDR1 is MGHRA, CDR2 YSYEKL. This CDR3 has 19 residues. J gave up 0 bases and V 1 base, and 15 bases lay outside the gene matches. The CDR3 region is CASSQVLVGGTSSSYEQYF. The CDR3 bases are TGCGCCAGCAGCCAAGTTTTGGTGGGGGGGACCTCGAGCTCCTACGAGCAGTACTTC.